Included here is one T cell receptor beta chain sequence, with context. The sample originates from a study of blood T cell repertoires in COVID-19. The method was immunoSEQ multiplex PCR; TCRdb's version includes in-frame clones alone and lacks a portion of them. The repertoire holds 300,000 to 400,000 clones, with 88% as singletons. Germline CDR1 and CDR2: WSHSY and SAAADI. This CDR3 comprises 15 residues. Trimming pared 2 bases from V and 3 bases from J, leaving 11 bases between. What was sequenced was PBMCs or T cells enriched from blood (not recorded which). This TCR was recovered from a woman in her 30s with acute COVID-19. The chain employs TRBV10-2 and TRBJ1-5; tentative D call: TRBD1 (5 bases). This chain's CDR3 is CASSEDSGFNQPQHF. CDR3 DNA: TGCGCCAGCAGTGAGGACAGTGGCTTCAATCAGCCCCAGCATTTT.